The 3 T cell receptor beta chains below were found in one sample sequenced in a study of shared clonotypes between healthy human individuals. Sequenced by immunoSEQ multiplex PCR; TCRdb stores in-frame clones only, minus some. In the table there are 1,400,000 or so clones, about 98.5% of which are singletons. Source material: naive CD4+ T cells sorted from blood. This sample's subset: CD45RA+ positively selected. The receptors were gathered from a man under 40 in good health.

The chain is built from TRBV7-6 and TRBJ2-2; D is possibly TRBD1 or TRBD2 (7 bases each). The ends were cut back, 4 bases at V and 7 bases at J, with 16 bases in the middle. Germline V gene data show CDR1 as SGHVS and CDR2 as FNYEAQ. The CDR3 totals 15 residues. The CDR3: CASSYRQGGIGELFF. CDR3 nucleotide sequence: TGTGCCAGCAGCTATAGACAGGGAGGGATCGGGGAGCTGTTTTTT.

J is TRBJ2-5 and V is TRBV18; 9 bases are a match to TRBD2. The V gene end was trimmed by 4 bases and the J gene end by 0 bases; junction bases not matched to a gene: 3. The CDR3 contains 15 residues. Germline loops: CDR1 KGHSH, CDR2 LQKENI. The CDR3 spells CASSRLAEYQETQYF. The CDR3 bases are TGTGCCAGCTCACGACTAGCGGAGTACCAAGAGACCCAGTACTTC.

This sequence joins TRBV11-2 and TRBJ2-3, with D uncertain. Germline V gene sequence: CDR1 SGHAT, CDR2 FQNNGV. Trimming removed 0 bases at V and 8 bases at J, with 9 bases between. The CDR3 sequence is 13 residues long. CDR3 DNA sequence: TGTGCCAGCAGCTTAGAGCGGACGGGTACGCAGTATTTT. This codes for CASSLERTGTQYF.